This T cell receptor (beta chain) was profiled in a study of Tregs in tolerant kidney transplant recipients. Study results and caveats: No direct test of biological reproducibility was done here. The small number of patients limits these findings pending further validation.

With respect to this clone: Its antigen remains unidentified.

Thawed PBMCs were FACS-sorted into unstimulated CD4+CD25+CD127- regulatory T cells, CD4+CD25- non-regulatory cells, CD4 and CD8 cells. Clones were read by immunoSEQ multiplex PCR, and TCRdb kept only the in-frame ones, dropping some. Found here are around 98,000 clones, over 85% of them singletons; the top ten hold about 0.45%. Unmatched junction bases numbered 5, after V lost 6 bases and J lost 0 bases. The CDR3 sequence is 15 residues long. Germline V gene lookup returns CDR1 MNHNY and CDR2 SVGAGI (reference sequence). This sample comprised CD4+ T cells from blood, obtained before the transplant. This receptor was taken from a human donor who received a combined kidney and bone marrow transplant. This chain links TRBV6-6 with TRBJ1-5, with TRBD1 identical over 7 bases. The CDR3: CASRRGGYSNQPQHF. For the CDR3, the DNA is TGTGCCAGCAGGAGAGGGGGCTATAGCAATCAGCCCCAGCATTTT.